This T cell receptor beta chain was sequenced in a study of control samples from healthy donors and cancer patients. Generated by immunoSEQ multiplex PCR, the TCRdb table keeps only in-frame clones and is missing some. The repertoire has tens of thousands of clones, approximately 94% of them found once; the top ten carry around 4.2%. The V end was cut by 0 bases, the J end by 10 bases, with 8 bases between. CDR3 length: 13 amino acids. Germline V gene sequence: CDR1 SGDLS, CDR2 YYNGEE. About this clone: Other DNA sequences in this sample translate to the same CDR3.

This rearrangement joins TRBV9 to TRBJ1-6; maybe TRBD1 (5 bases). Sequenced material: blood. This sequence was found in a man in his thirties or forties in good health. The CDR3 here is CASSVGGGSPLHF. DNA of the CDR3: TGTGCCAGCAGCGTAGGGGGGGGGTCACCCCTCCACTTT. Full variable domain (rest looked up from reference TRBV9 and TRBJ1-6): DSGVTQTPKHLITATGQRVTLRCSPRSGDLSVYWYQQSLDQGLQFLIQYYNGEERAKGNILERFSAQQFPDLHSELNLSSLELGDSALYFCASSVGGGSPLHFGNGTRLTVT.